These 14 T cell receptor beta chains were sequenced from one sample in a study of blood T cell repertoires in COVID-19. Data came from immunoSEQ multiplex PCR; TCRdb stores just in-frame clones and leaves some out. Of 240,000 or so clones listed, around 83% are singletons. The specimen sequenced was peripheral blood. The source is a woman older than 75 with acute or convalescent COVID-19.

The V and J genes are TRBV7-2 and TRBJ2-3, with D perhaps TRBD1 (6 bases). The germline CDR1 and CDR2 sequences are SGHTA and FQGNSA. Trimming removed 5 bases from V and 3 bases from J, with 15 bases in between. The CDR3 covers 15 residues. CDR3 nucleotides: TGTGCCAGCAGCCGCGAGGGCAGGGGTACAGATACGCAGTATTTT. Protein: CASSREGRGTDTQYF.

The chain combines TRBV4-2 with TRBJ2-1; 12 positions match TRBD2. V shed 0 bases and J 4 bases; nucleotides not matched to a gene: 10. The length of the CDR3 is 19 residues. CDR1 and CDR2 from the germline V gene are LGHNA and YNFKEQ. CDR3 sequence reads: CASSQDKASGGVGYNEQFF. CDR3 DNA: TGTGCCAGCAGCCAAGATAAGGCTAGCGGGGGGGTGGGTTACAATGAGCAGTTCTTC.

The V call is TRBV6-5, the J call TRBJ2-5; 7 nucleotides align to TRBD1. The length of the CDR3 is 13 residues. Germline lookup yields CDR1 MNHEY and CDR2 SVGAGI. Here the CDR3 reads CVTSRDRQETQYF. Here the CDR3 DNA reads TGTGTAACTTCCCGGGACAGACAAGAGACCCAGTACTTC.

This chain joins TRBV5-1 and TRBJ2-3; TRBD1 might be the D (6 bases). Looked up from germline, CDR1 is SGHRS and CDR2 is YFSETQ. There are 15 residues in the CDR3. The germline V and J ends were trimmed by 2 bases and 0 bases, with 10 bases remaining between them. CDR3 in DNA: TGCGCCAGCAGCTTAGGACAGCGTAGCACAGATACGCAGTATTTT. The encoded protein is CASSLGQRSTDTQYF.

The V gene is TRBV19, the J gene TRBJ1-5; perhaps TRBD1 as D (5 bases). The CDR3 covers 13 residues. The germline V gene encodes CDR1 LNHDA and CDR2 SQIVND (reference sequence). The V end was cut by 6 bases, the J end by 6 bases, with 12 bases between. CDR3 protein: CASSRVVGQPQHF. The CDR3, as DNA: TGTGCCAGTAGCAGGGTCGTAGGTCAGCCCCAGCATTTT.

The rearrangement uses TRBV27 and TRBJ1-5; D is unclear. The V and J ends lost 5 bases and 5 bases respectively, with 13 bases between them. The CDR3 spans 14 residues. Germline CDR1 MNHEY, CDR2 SMNVEV (reference sequence). The CDR3 coding sequence is TGTGCCAGCAGTCGAAGACGGGTGGATCAGCCCCAGCATTTT. Encoded protein: CASSRRRVDQPQHF.

This clone was counted a few times. The chain links TRBV5-1 to TRBJ2-2; 7 bases agree with TRBD1. This CDR3 spans 15 amino acids. Germline V gene data show CDR1 as SGHRS and CDR2 as YFSETQ. The trim removed 5 bases at V and 2 bases at J, leaving 6 bases unmatched. The CDR3 DNA reads TGCGCCAGCAGTGAGGGACAGCCTAACACCGGGGAGCTGTTTTTT. Translation gives CASSEGQPNTGELFF.

This chain joins TRBV4-1 and TRBJ1-4; D not resolved. Trimming took 0 bases from V and 4 from J, leaving 9 bases between them. The CDR3 is 15 amino acids. Looked up from germline, CDR1 is MGHRA and CDR2 is YSYEKL. CDR3 coding DNA: TGCGCCAGCAGCCAAGAGGCTCTTTTTAATGAAAAACTGTTTTTT. Amino acids: CASSQEALFNEKLFF.

This clone showed up just once. The genes are TRBV7-3 and TRBJ2-1, with 9 nucleotides matching TRBD1. The CDR3 runs 15 residues. With V trimmed by 6 bases and J by 4 bases, 7 bases remained unmatched. CDR1 is SGHTA and CDR2 is FQGTGA in the germline V gene. This chain's CDR3 is CASSQDRGTYNEQFF. The CDR3 DNA is TGTGCCAGCAGTCAGGACAGGGGAACGTACAATGAGCAGTTCTTC.

This sequence joins TRBV19 and TRBJ1-1; TRBD1 aligns across 7 bases. J was trimmed by 3 bases and V by 1 base; bases with no gene match: 8. Per the germline V gene, CDR1 is LNHDA and CDR2 is SQIVND (reference sequence). The CDR3 covers 16 residues. DNA for the CDR3: TGTGCCAGTAGTATAGGGGCTGGCAGGGGGGACACTGAAGCTTTCTTT. Amino acids: CASSIGAGRGDTEAFF.

This rearrangement joins TRBV6-1 to TRBJ1-2; D is possibly TRBD1 (6 bases). The V gene's germline CDR1 is MNHNS and CDR2 SASEGT. The V end was cut by 3 bases, the J end by 7 bases, with 18 bases between. This CDR3 is built from 15 residues. CDR3 sequence: CASSDPRGGQGGYTF. The CDR3, as DNA: TGTGCCAGCAGTGACCCCCGGGGGGGGCAGGGTGGCTACACCTTC.

The CDR3 DNA sequence: TGCGCCACCTCGGGACTAGAGTTCAATGAGCAGTTCTTC. Amino acids: CATSGLEFNEQFF. The rearrangement joins TRBV5-1 to TRBJ2-1; 8 bases align to TRBD2. The CDR3 runs 13 residues. Per germline, CDR1 SGHRS and CDR2 YFSETQ. V lost 9 bases, J lost 6 bases, and 8 bases stayed unmatched.

The J gene is TRBJ2-1, the V gene TRBV30, with D perhaps matching TRBD2 (6 bases). Germline CDR1 is GTSNPN and CDR2 is SVGIG (reference sequence). This CDR3 comprises 15 residues. Deletions cut 1 base from V and 8 bases from J, with 18 bases between. The CDR3: CAWSAPGGVSDEQFF. For the CDR3, the DNA is TGTGCCTGGAGTGCCCCCGGCGGGGTATCTGATGAGCAGTTCTTC.

This chain joins TRBV7-9 and TRBJ1-2, with 7 bases that match TRBD1. CDR1 is SEHNR and CDR2 is FQNEAQ in the germline V gene (reference sequence). Unmatched junction bases numbered 4, after V lost 7 bases and J lost 2 bases. The CDR3 extends over 13 amino acids. This CDR3 is CASTKGQNYGYTF. Written as DNA, the CDR3 is TGTGCCAGCACTAAGGGACAGAACTATGGCTACACCTTC.